This passage covers 14 T cell receptor beta chains from one sample sequenced in a study of T cell responses to AZD1222 COVID-19 vaccine. The method was immunoSEQ multiplex PCR; TCRdb's version includes in-frame clones alone and lacks a portion of them. The sample has 90,000 to 130,000 clones, 85% to 95% seen once; the top ten hold about 8.3%. The sequencing here drew on peripheral blood, taken on day 0 of AZD1222 vaccination. The receptors were gathered from an adult in good health.

This chain connects TRBV7-9 to TRBJ2-7; D unresolved. Per germline, CDR1 SEHNR and CDR2 FQNEAQ (reference sequence). The CDR3 length is 15 residues. Between the trimmed V and J ends, which lost 4 bases and 5 bases, there was a span of 18 bases. As DNA, the CDR3 is TGTGCCAGCAGCTCGGTACGGACGGGCGTTAACGAGCAGTACTTC. Amino acid sequence: CASSSVRTGVNEQYF.

The rearrangement links TRBV7-6 to TRBJ2-1, with 10 bases that match TRBD2. The junction had 7 bases not matched to a gene; V was cut back by 4 bases and J by 4 bases. Germline V CDR1 and CDR2: SGHVS, FNYEAQ. This CDR3 contains 16 residues. The CDR3 bases are TGTGCCAGCAGCTCCGAAGCGGGGGGGAGGTACAATGAGCAGTTCTTC. Its protein product is CASSSEAGGRYNEQFF.

The chain uses TRBV29-1 and TRBJ1-2, with a possible D match to TRBD1 (5 bases). V shed 3 bases and J shed 5 bases, with 10 bases lying between them. The CDR3 spans 12 residues. Germline-derived CDR1 and CDR2 are SQVTM and ANQGSEA. CDR3 nucleotide sequence: TGCAGCGTTGACGACAGATTATATGGCTACACCTTC. This sequence encodes CSVDDRLYGYTF.

The rearrangement links TRBV6-4 to TRBJ2-3; possible D gene TRBD2, 5 bases. Trimming left V 3 bases short and J 5 bases short, with 12 bases between. This CDR3 spans 14 amino acids. In germline, CDR1 is MRHNA, CDR2 SNTAGT. The CDR3, as DNA: TGTGCCAGCAGTGAGGACCCCGAGGGAGATACGCAGTATTTT. Translation: CASSEDPEGDTQYF.

J is TRBJ2-2 and V is TRBV5-1, with D maybe TRBD2 (5 bases). V lost 6 bases and J 2 bases, leaving 14 bases between the germline ends. Germline CDR1 SGHRS, CDR2 YFSETQ. The CDR3 is made up of 15 amino acids. CDR3 in amino acids: CASMTGFGNTGELFF. The CDR3 DNA reads TGCGCCAGCATGACGGGATTCGGAAACACCGGGGAGCTGTTTTTT. Full variable domain (remainder filled in from reference TRBV5-1 and TRBJ2-2): KAGVTQTPRYLIKTRGQQVTLSCSPISGHRSVSWYQQTPGQGLQFLFEYFSETQRNKGNFPGRFSGRQFSNSRSEMNVSTLELGDSALYLCASMTGFGNTGELFFGEGSRLTVL.

V and J are TRBV28 and TRBJ1-1; D is possibly TRBD1 (5 bases). The CDR3 runs 15 residues. Germline lookup yields CDR1 MDHEN and CDR2 SYDVKM. Trimming took off 1 base at V and 1 base at J, with 10 bases between the two ends. The chain's CDR3 is CASSLLARENTEAFF. The CDR3 DNA reads TGTGCCAGCAGTTTATTGGCCAGGGAGAACACTGAAGCTTTCTTT.

This sequence joins TRBV29-1 and TRBJ1-1; D is possibly TRBD1 (5 bases). With 7 bases removed from V and 0 bases from J, the gap between germline ends came to 12 bases. Germline V lookup: CDR1 SQVTM, CDR2 ANQGSEA. This CDR3 is 13 amino acids long. CDR3 in DNA: TGCAGCGCCAGACAGCTCTTGAACACTGAAGCTTTCTTT. Its translation is CSARQLLNTEAFF. The full variable domain, rest sourced from reference TRBV29-1 and TRBJ1-1, is SAVISQKPSRDICQRGTSLTIQCQVDSQVTMMFWYRQQPGQSLTLIATANQGSEATYESGFVIDKFPISRPNLTFSTLTVSNMSPEDSSIYLCSARQLLNTEAFFGQGTRLTVV.

In its sample, this clone was seen once. The V and J genes are TRBV20-1 and TRBJ1-6, with D uncertain. In germline, CDR1 is DFQATT, CDR2 SNEGSKA (reference sequence). Trimming took 3 bases from V and 2 from J, leaving 8 bases between them. CDR3 length equals 14 residues. The chain's CDR3 is CSASNSAYNSPLHF. DNA of the CDR3: TGCAGTGCTAGTAACAGTGCCTATAATTCACCCCTCCACTTT.

This chain uses TRBV27 with TRBJ2-7; D remains unclear. The length of the CDR3 is 13 residues. Germline values: CDR1 MNHEY, CDR2 SMNVEV (reference sequence). V gave up 2 bases and J gave up 4 bases, with 9 bases separating them. This chain's CDR3 is CASSLAPEYEQYF. Here the CDR3 DNA reads TGTGCCAGCAGTTTAGCCCCGGAATACGAGCAGTACTTC.

The chain is built from TRBV5-6 and TRBJ2-1; 8 positions agree with TRBD1. CDR1 and CDR2 from the germline V gene are SGHDT and YYEEEE. CDR3 length equals 14 residues. V gave up 3 bases and J gave up 5 bases; unmatched junction bases: 4. The CDR3 DNA is TGTGCCAGCAGCTGGATGACAGGGGACAATGAGCAGTTCTTC. Amino acids: CASSWMTGDNEQFF.

V is TRBV11-3 and J is TRBJ2-3, with 11 bases that match TRBD2. V gave up 3 bases and J gave up 3 bases; unmatched junction bases: 5. This CDR3 contains 16 residues. The germline CDR1 and CDR2 sequences are SGHNT and YENEEA. CDR3 DNA sequence: TGTGCCAGCAGCTTCCGGCTAGCGGGGGGAACAGATACGCAGTATTTT. Protein product: CASSFRLAGGTDTQYF.

The table lists this clone with a few counts. The chain recombines TRBV12-3 or TRBV12-4 with TRBJ1-6; 8 positions match TRBD1. Trimming removed 5 bases from V and 9 bases from J; junction bases left unmatched: 0. CDR3 length: 12 residues. The CDR3 reads CASSGTGSPLHF. In DNA, the CDR3 is TGTGCCAGCAGTGGGACAGGTTCACCCCTCCACTTT.

This chain connects TRBV7-3 to TRBJ2-1; 8 bases are a match to TRBD2. The CDR3 contains 14 residues. The germline V gene has CDR1 SGHTA and CDR2 FQGTGA. V trimming: 3 bases; J trimming: 3 bases; junction bases outside the gene matches: 1. CDR3 loop: CASSLGTSYNEQFF. As DNA, the CDR3 is TGTGCCAGCAGCTTGGGGACTAGCTACAATGAGCAGTTCTTC.

This chain connects TRBV11-3 to TRBJ2-2; possibly TRBD1 or TRBD2 for D (5 bases each). This CDR3 has 16 amino acids. Per germline, CDR1 SGHNT and CDR2 YENEEA. V lost 0 bases to trimming and J lost 2 bases, with 10 bases between them. The CDR3 sequence is CASSLDGARNTGELFF. As DNA, the CDR3 is TGTGCCAGCAGCTTAGACGGGGCGCGAAACACCGGGGAGCTGTTTTTT.